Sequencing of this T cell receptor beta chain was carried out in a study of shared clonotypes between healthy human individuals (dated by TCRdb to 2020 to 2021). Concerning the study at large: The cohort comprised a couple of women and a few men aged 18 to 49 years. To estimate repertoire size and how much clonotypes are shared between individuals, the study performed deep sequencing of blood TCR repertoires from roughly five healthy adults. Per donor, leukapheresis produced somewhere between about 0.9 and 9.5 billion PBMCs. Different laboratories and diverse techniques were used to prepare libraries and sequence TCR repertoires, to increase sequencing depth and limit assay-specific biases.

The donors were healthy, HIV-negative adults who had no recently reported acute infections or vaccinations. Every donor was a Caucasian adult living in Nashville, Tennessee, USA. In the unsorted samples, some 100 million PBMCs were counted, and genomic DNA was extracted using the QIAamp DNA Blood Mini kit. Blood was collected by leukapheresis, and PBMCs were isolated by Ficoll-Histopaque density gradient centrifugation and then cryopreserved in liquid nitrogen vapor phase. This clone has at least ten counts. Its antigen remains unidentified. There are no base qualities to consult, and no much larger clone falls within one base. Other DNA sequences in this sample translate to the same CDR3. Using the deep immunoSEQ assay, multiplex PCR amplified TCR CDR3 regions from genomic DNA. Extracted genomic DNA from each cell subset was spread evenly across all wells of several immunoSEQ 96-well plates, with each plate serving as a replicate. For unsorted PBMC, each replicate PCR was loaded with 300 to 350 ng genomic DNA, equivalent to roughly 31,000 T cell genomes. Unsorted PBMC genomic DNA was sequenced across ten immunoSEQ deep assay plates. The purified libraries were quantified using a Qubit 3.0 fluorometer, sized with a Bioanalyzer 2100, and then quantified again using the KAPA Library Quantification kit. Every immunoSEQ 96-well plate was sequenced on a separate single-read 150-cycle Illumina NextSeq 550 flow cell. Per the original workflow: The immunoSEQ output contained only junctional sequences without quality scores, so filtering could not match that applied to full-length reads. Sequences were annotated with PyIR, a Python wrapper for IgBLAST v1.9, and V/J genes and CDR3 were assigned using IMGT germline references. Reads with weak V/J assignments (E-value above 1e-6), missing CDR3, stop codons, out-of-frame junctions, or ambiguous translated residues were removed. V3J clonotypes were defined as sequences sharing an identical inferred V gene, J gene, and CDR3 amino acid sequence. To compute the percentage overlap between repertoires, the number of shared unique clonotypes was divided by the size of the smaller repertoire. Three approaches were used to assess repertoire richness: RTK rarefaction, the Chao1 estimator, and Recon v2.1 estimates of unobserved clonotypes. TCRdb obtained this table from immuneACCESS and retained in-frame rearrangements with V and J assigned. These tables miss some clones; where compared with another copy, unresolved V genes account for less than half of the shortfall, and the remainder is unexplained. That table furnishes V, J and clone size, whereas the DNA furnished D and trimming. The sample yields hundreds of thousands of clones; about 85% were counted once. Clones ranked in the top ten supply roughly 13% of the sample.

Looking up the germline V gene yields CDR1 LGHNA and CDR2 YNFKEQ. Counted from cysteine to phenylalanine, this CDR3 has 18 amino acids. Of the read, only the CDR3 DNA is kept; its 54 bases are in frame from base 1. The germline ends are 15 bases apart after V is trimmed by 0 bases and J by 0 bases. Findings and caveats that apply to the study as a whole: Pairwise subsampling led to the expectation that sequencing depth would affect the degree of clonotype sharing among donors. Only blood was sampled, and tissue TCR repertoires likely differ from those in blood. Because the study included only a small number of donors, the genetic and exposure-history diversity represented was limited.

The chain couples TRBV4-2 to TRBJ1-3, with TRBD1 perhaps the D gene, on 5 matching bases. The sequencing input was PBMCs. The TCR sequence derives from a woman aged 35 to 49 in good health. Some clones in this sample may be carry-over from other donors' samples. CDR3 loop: CASSQDARDGNSGNTIYF. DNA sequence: TGTGCCAGCAGCCAAGATGCCCGGGACGGAAACTCTGGAAACACCATATATTTT.